The 17 T cell receptor beta chains below come from one sample, sequenced in a study of T cell repertoires in ileal Crohn's disease. Assay: immunoSEQ multiplex PCR; the TCRdb copy retains only in-frame clones and omits some. Of about 870 clones in the sample, around 84% are singletons; the top ten hold around 19%. Time point indicated: proximal margin of the surgical specimen (macroscopically non-inflamed). Sequencing used ileal tissue. These receptors all stem from an adult with Crohn's disease.

V gene TRBV6-4 combines with J gene TRBJ2-5; D is unclear. The V gene's germline CDR1 is MRHNA and CDR2 SNTAGT. Trimming removed 2 bases at V and 1 base at J, with 14 bases between. The CDR3 sequence is 16 residues long. The CDR3 loop is CASSDERSHRQETQYF. The CDR3 bases are TGTGCCAGCAGTGACGAGCGATCCCACCGCCAAGAGACCCAGTACTTC.

This clone showed up just once. J is TRBJ2-3 and V is TRBV7-3; unclear D gene. The germline V gene has CDR1 SGHTA and CDR2 FQGTGA. Trimming pared 6 bases from V and 4 bases from J, leaving 11 bases between. This CDR3 is 13 amino acids long. This CDR3 reads CASSSIHPDTQYF. CDR3 in DNA: TGTGCCAGCAGTAGTATCCACCCAGATACGCAGTATTTT.

This chain joins TRBV5-6 and TRBJ1-3; D is undetermined. Germline loops: CDR1 SGHDT, CDR2 YYEEEE. The CDR3 totals 15 residues. With 4 bases removed from V and 0 bases from J, the gap between germline ends came to 11 bases. The CDR3 DNA reads as TGTGCCAGCAGCCCTTCGACGGCCTCTGGAAACACCATATATTTT. Translation gives CASSPSTASGNTIYF.

This chain joins TRBV2 and TRBJ2-5; 9 bases are a match to TRBD2. CDR1 SNHLY and CDR2 FYNNEI come from the germline V gene. There are 14 residues in the CDR3. V was pared by 6 bases and J by 4 bases, with 6 bases of the junction left unmatched. CDR3: CASRGLAYRETQYF. The CDR3 DNA reads TGTGCCAGCAGGGGACTAGCATATAGAGAGACCCAGTACTTC.

This chain joins TRBV7-2 and TRBJ2-3; TRBD2 matches at 16 bases. The CDR3 runs 18 residues. CDR1 SGHTA and CDR2 FQGNSA come from the germline V gene. The J segment lost 4 bases and the V segment lost 5 bases, leaving 9 bases of the junction unmatched. DNA of the CDR3: TGTGCCAGCAGCCCTCCGGGACTAGCGGGGGGGCTGGCAGATACGCAGTATTTT. Protein product: CASSPPGLAGGLADTQYF. Using reference TRBV7-2 and TRBJ2-3 for the parts outside the CDR3, the full variable domain is GAGVSQSPSNKVTEKGKDVELRCDPISGHTALYWYRQSLGQGLEFLIYFQGNSAPDKSGLPSDRFSAERTGGSVSTLTIQRTQQEDSAVYLCASSPPGLAGGLADTQYFGPGTRLTVL.

This rearrangement joins TRBV30 to TRBJ2-7, with D possibly being TRBD2 (5 bases). Between the trimmed V and J ends, which lost 5 bases and 4 bases, there was a span of 12 bases. CDR1 GTSNPN and CDR2 SVGIG come from the germline V gene (reference sequence). The CDR3 contains 12 residues. CDR3 bases: TGTGCCTGGGGAGGAGATGGTTACGAGCAGTACTTC. Translating it yields CAWGGDGYEQYF.

V and J are TRBV10-3 and TRBJ2-2, with 9 positions matching TRBD2. CDR3 length: 17 amino acids. CDR1 is ENHRY and CDR2 is SYGVKD in the germline V gene. The V segment lost 3 bases and the J segment 8 bases; nucleotides outside the gene matches: 13. CDR3 residues: CAISDLRSGGRVGELFF. CDR3 coding DNA: TGTGCCATCAGTGATCTTCGTAGCGGGGGCAGGGTAGGGGAGCTGTTTTTT.

This clone was seen a single time. V usage is TRBV2 and J usage is TRBJ2-7, with unresolved D. V was shortened by 4 bases and J by 3 bases, with 7 bases between the two germline ends. The CDR3 is 12 residues long. Germline values: CDR1 SNHLY, CDR2 FYNNEI. The CDR3 DNA reads TGTGCCAGCAGTGCGCTAGTCTACGAGCAGTACTTC. This codes for CASSALVYEQYF.

V usage is TRBV28 and J usage is TRBJ1-6; a possible D gene is TRBD1 (5 bases). This CDR3 comprises 15 residues. Germline V gene sequence: CDR1 MDHEN, CDR2 SYDVKM. The V gene lost 1 base and the J gene lost 9 bases, with 13 bases spanning the gap. The CDR3 here is CASSLSQGSGSPLHF. For the CDR3, the DNA is TGTGCCAGCAGTTTATCGCAGGGTAGCGGTTCACCCCTCCACTTT.

The chain is built from TRBV5-1 and TRBJ1-1; D not certain. V shed 4 bases and J shed 4 bases, with 17 bases lying between them. Germline CDR1 is SGHRS and CDR2 is YFSETQ. This CDR3 is 15 amino acids long. CDR3 sequence: CASSPARTRGTEAFF. CDR3 coding DNA: TGCGCCAGCAGCCCCGCAAGGACGCGGGGCACTGAAGCTTTCTTT. Full variable domain (missing parts from reference TRBV5-1 and TRBJ1-1): KAGVTQTPRYLIKTRGQQVTLSCSPISGHRSVSWYQQTPGQGLQFLFEYFSETQRNKGNFPGRFSGRQFSNSRSEMNVSTLELGDSALYLCASSPARTRGTEAFFGQGTRLTVV.

The chain recombines TRBV5-6 with TRBJ1-3; D not certain. The V gene's germline CDR1 is SGHDT and CDR2 YYEEEE. Trimming stripped 4 bases from V and 2 bases from J, with 16 bases between. The CDR3 consists of 16 residues. The CDR3 loop is CASSPSGEGTGNTIYF. CDR3 in DNA: TGTGCCAGCAGCCCGAGTGGGGAAGGAACTGGAAACACCATATATTTT.

The J gene is TRBJ2-1, the V gene TRBV19, with TRBD1 identical over 7 bases. The V gene's germline CDR1 is LNHDA and CDR2 SQIVND (reference sequence). The CDR3 is 13 residues long. V was pared by 4 bases and J by 7 bases, with 4 bases of the junction left unmatched. The CDR3 nucleotides read TGTGCCAGTAGTAAGGGGGCAAGTAATGAGCAGTTCTTC. Its protein is CASSKGASNEQFF.

The CDR3 loop reads CSVEVSRGDEQFF. The DNA of the CDR3 is TGCAGCGTTGAAGTGTCCCGCGGGGATGAGCAGTTCTTC. The chain is built from TRBV29-1 and TRBJ2-1; D is perhaps TRBD2 (6 bases). The V and J ends lost 1 base and 8 bases respectively, with 12 bases between them. The CDR3 consists of 13 residues. Germline V gene data show CDR1 as SQVTM and CDR2 as ANQGSEA.

The chain has TRBV13 and TRBJ2-3, with 13 bases aligning to TRBD2. Germline V gene sequence: CDR1 PRHDT, CDR2 FYEKMQ (reference sequence). The CDR3 has 17 residues. V gave up 6 bases and J gave up 2 bases; unmatched junction bases: 8. CDR3 amino acids: CASSQLAGGPPTDTQYF. For the CDR3, the DNA is TGTGCCAGCAGTCAACTAGCGGGGGGGCCCCCCACAGATACGCAGTATTTT.

The rearrangement links TRBV7-3 to TRBJ1-1; D gene unclear. The CDR3 has 14 amino acids. V lost 5 bases, J lost 6 bases, and 16 bases lay in between. Germline CDR1 SGHTA, CDR2 FQGTGA. CDR3 region: CASSTGPSASEAFF. The CDR3 DNA sequence: TGTGCCAGCAGCACCGGGCCATCGGCCTCTGAAGCTTTCTTT.

V gene TRBV5-1 combines with J gene TRBJ2-5, with D perhaps TRBD2 (6 bases). Germline V lookup: CDR1 SGHRS, CDR2 YFSETQ. The CDR3 contains 14 residues. The V gene lost 4 bases and the J gene lost 5 bases, with 15 bases spanning the gap. The CDR3 nucleotides are TGCGCCAGCAGCGACCGGGTTCGGGGGGAGACCCAGTACTTC. This translates into CASSDRVRGETQYF.

The V gene is TRBV18, the J gene TRBJ2-1; tentatively, D is TRBD1 (5 bases). The V gene's germline CDR1 is KGHSH and CDR2 LQKENI. The CDR3 contains 15 residues. V lost 4 bases, J lost 4 bases, and 14 bases lay in between. CDR3 sequence (DNA): TGTGCCAGCTCACAGACAGCTGGGGAATACAATGAGCAGTTCTTC. Translation gives CASSQTAGEYNEQFF.